This TCR beta chain was sequenced in a study of brain T cells in children with intractable seizures. The data were produced by immunoSEQ multiplex PCR, yet TCRdb's version contains in-frame clones alone and is incomplete. The sample includes some 20,000 clones, 85% to 95% of them seen just once. The CDR3 consists of 14 residues. The germline V gene has CDR1 SGHRS and CDR2 YFSETQ. V shed 1 base and J shed 10 bases, with 15 bases lying between them. The TCR was taken from a boy aged 5-17 years with focal cortical dysplasia and intractable seizures. The chain is built from TRBV5-1 and TRBJ2-1; D call uncertain. Source: peripheral blood, taken at surgery. CDR3 region: CASSLSTDFFEQFF. CDR3 bases: TGCGCCAGCAGCTTGTCCACAGACTTTTTCGAGCAGTTCTTC. The whole variable domain, filled in from reference TRBV5-1 and TRBJ2-1, reads KAGVTQTPRYLIKTRGQQVTLSCSPISGHRSVSWYQQTPGQGLQFLFEYFSETQRNKGNFPGRFSGRQFSNSRSEMNVSTLELGDSALYLCASSLSTDFFEQFFGPGTRLTVL.